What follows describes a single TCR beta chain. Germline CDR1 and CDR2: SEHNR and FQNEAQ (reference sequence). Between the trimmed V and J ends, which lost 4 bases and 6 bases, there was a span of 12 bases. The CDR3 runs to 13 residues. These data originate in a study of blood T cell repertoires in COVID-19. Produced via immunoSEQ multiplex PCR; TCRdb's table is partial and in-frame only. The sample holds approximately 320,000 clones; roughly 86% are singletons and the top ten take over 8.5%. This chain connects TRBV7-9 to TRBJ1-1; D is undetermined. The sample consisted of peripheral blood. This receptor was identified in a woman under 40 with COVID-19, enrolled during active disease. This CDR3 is CASSSSGSAEAFF. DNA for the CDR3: TGTGCCAGCAGCTCCTCGGGGAGCGCTGAAGCTTTCTTT.